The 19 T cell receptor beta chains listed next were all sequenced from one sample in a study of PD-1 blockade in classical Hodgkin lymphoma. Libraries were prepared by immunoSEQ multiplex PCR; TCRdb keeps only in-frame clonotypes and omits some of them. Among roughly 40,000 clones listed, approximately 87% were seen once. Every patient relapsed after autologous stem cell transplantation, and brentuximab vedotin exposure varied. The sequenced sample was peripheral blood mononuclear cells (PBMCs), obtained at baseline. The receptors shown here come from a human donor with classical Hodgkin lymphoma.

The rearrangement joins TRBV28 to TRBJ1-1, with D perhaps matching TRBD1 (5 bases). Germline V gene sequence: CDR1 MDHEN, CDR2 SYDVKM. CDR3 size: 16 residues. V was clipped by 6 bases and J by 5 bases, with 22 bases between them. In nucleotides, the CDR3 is TGTGCCAGCAGGGTCCGGGGACTTAACAGGAGGACTGAAGCTTTCTTT. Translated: CASRVRGLNRRTEAFF.

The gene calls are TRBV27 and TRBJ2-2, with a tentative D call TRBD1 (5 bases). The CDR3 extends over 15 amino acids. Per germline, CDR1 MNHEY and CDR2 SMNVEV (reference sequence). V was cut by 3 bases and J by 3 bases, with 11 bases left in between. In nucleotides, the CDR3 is TGTGCCAGCAGTTTTTGGGGCGCGGACACCGGGGAGCTGTTTTTT. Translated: CASSFWGADTGELFF.

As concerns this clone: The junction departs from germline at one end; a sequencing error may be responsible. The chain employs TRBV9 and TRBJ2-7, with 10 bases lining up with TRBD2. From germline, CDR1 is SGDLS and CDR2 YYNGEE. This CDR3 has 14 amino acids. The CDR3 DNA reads TGTGCCAGCAGTGGGACTAGCGACTCCTACGAGCAGAACTTC. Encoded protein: CASSGTSDSYEQNF.

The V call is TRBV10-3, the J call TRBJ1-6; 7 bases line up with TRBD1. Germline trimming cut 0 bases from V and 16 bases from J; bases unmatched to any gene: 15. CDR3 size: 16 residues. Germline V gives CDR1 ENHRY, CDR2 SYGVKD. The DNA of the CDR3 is TGTGCCATCAGTGAGTCGACCCAACTGGGACAGCGCTCTCTCCACTTT. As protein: CAISESTQLGQRSLHF.

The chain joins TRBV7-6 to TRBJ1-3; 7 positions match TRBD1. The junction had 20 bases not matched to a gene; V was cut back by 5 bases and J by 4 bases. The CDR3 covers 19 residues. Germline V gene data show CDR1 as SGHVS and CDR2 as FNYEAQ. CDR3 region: CASSSKPGQYRSSGNTIYF. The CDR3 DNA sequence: TGTGCCAGCAGCAGCAAACCGGGACAGTATCGCTCATCCGGAAACACCATATATTTT.

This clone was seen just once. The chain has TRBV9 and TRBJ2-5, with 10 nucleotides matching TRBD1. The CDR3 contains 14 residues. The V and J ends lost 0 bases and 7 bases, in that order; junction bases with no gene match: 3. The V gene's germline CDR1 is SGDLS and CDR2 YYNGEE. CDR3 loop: CASSVVGQGGTQYF. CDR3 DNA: TGTGCCAGCAGCGTAGTTGGACAGGGGGGGACCCAGTACTTC. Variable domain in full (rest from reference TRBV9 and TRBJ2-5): DSGVTQTPKHLITATGQRVTLRCSPRSGDLSVYWYQQSLDQGLQFLIQYYNGEERAKGNILERFSAQQFPDLHSELNLSSLELGDSALYFCASSVVGQGGTQYFGPGTRLLVL.

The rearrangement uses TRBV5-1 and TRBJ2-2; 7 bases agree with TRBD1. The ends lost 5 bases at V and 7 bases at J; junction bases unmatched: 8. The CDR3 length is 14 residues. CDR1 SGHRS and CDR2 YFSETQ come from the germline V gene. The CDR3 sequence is CASSKQGLDGELFF. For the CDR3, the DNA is TGCGCCAGCAGTAAACAGGGGTTGGACGGGGAGCTGTTTTTT.

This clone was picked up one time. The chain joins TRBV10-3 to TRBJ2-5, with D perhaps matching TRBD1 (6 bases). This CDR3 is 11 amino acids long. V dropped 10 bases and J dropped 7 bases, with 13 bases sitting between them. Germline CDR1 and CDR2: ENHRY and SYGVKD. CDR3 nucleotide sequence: TGTGCCACACAGGGAGTTGGGACCCAGTACTTC. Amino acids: CATQGVGTQYF.

The CDR3, as DNA: TGTGCCAGCGCTGGGACAGTACAAGAGACCCAGTACTTC. Translated: CASAGTVQETQYF. The rearrangement joins TRBV18 to TRBJ2-5; TRBD1 matches at 7 bases. J gave up 2 bases and V 8 bases, and 5 bases lay outside the gene matches. Germline assignment: CDR1 KGHSH and CDR2 LQKENI. The CDR3 contains 13 residues.

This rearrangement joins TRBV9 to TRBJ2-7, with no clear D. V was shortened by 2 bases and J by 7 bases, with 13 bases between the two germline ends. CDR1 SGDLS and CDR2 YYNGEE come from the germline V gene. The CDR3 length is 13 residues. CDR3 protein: CASSVRTVGEQYF. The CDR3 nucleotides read TGTGCCAGCAGCGTCCGAACGGTGGGGGAGCAGTACTTC.

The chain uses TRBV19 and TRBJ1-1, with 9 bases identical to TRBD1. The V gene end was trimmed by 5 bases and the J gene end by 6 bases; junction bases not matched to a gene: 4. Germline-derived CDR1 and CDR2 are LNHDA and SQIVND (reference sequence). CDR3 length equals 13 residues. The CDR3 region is CASSGQGRAEAFF. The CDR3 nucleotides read TGTGCCAGTAGTGGACAGGGGAGGGCTGAAGCTTTCTTT.

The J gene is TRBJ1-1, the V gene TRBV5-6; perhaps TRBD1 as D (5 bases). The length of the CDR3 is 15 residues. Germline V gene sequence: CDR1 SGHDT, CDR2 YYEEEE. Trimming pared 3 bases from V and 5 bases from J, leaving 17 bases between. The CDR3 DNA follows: TGTGCCAGCAGCTACTTCTCGGGGGTTCGGACTGAAGCTTTCTTT. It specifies CASSYFSGVRTEAFF.

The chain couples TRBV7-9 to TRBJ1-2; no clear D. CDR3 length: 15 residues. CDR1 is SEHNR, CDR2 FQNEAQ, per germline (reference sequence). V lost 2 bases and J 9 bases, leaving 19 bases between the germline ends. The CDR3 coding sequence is TGTGCCAGCAGCTTATATGGGGAGGTGGGAGAGAGCTACACCTTC. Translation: CASSLYGEVGESYTF.

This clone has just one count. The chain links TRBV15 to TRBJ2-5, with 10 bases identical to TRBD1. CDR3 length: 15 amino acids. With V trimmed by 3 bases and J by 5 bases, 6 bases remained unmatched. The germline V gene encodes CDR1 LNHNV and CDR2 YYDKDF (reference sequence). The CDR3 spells CATSRAGQGDETQYF. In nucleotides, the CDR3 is TGTGCCACCAGCAGGGCTGGACAGGGGGATGAGACCCAGTACTTC.

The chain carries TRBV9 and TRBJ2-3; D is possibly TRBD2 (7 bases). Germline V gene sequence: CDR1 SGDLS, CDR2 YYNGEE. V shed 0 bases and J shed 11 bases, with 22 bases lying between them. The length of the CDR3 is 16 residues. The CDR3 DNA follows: TGTGCCAGCAGCGTAGCGGAGGGGGGGTTCCAGAGCTTGCAGTATTTT. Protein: CASSVAEGGFQSLQYF. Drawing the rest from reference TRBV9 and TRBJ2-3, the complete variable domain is DSGVTQTPKHLITATGQRVTLRCSPRSGDLSVYWYQQSLDQGLQFLIQYYNGEERAKGNILERFSAQQFPDLHSELNLSSLELGDSALYFCASSVAEGGFQSLQYFGPGTRLTVL.

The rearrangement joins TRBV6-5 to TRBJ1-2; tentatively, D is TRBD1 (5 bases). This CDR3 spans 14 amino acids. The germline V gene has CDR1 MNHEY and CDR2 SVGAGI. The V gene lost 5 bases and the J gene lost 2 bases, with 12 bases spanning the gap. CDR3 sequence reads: CASSGSRANYGYTF. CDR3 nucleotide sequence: TGTGCCAGCAGTGGATCCAGGGCAAACTATGGCTACACCTTC.

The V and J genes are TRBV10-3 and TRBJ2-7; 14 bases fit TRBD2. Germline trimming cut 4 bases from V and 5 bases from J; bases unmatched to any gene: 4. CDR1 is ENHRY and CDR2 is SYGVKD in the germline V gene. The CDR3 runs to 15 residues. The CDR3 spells CAISAPGLAGDEQYF. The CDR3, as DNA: TGTGCCATCAGTGCCCCGGGACTAGCGGGGGACGAGCAGTACTTC.

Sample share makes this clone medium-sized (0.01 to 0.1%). The DNA for the CDR3 is TGCGCCAGCAGCCAAGTGATAGGACAGGGGGGCTCCTACGAGCAGTACTTC. Protein product: CASSQVIGQGGSYEQYF. This chain uses TRBV4-3 with TRBJ2-7, with TRBD1 matching over 10 bases. This CDR3 is 17 amino acids long. Germline V gives CDR1 LGHNA, CDR2 YSLEER. With 1 base clipped from V and 0 bases from J, the junction kept 6 bases outside the gene matches.

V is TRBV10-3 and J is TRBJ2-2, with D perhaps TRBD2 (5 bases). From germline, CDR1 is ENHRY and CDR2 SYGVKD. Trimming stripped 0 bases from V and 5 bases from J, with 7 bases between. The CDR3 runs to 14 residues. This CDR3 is CAISESGGTGELFF. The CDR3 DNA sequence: TGTGCCATCAGTGAGTCAGGCGGGACCGGGGAGCTGTTTTTT.